The next 16 T cell receptor beta chains were all read from a single sample in a study of cytomegalovirus exposure and HLA in healthy donors. Method: immunoSEQ multiplex PCR; TCRdb's copy keeps in-frame clones and lacks some. Of roughly 350,000 clones detected, 86% appear once; the ten largest clones hold 0.84%. Input material: PBMCs. Receptors originate from a young woman in good health and CMV-seronegative.

This clone was counted once. J is TRBJ1-2 and V is TRBV5-1, with 8 bases matching TRBD1. The CDR3 loop spans 13 amino acids. With V trimmed by 6 bases and J by 6 bases, 7 bases remained unmatched. Germline CDR1 is SGHRS and CDR2 is YFSETQ. The CDR3: CASTPDRADGYTF. As DNA, the CDR3 is TGCGCCAGCACCCCGGACAGGGCGGATGGCTACACCTTC.

V usage is TRBV28 and J usage is TRBJ1-1, with TRBD1 matching over 9 bases. Germline V gene lookup returns CDR1 MDHEN and CDR2 SYDVKM. The CDR3 runs 14 residues. V trimming: 6 bases; J trimming: 5 bases; junction bases outside the gene matches: 7. The CDR3 loop is CASRLGQGQTEAFF. The CDR3 DNA sequence: TGTGCCAGCAGATTGGGACAGGGCCAAACTGAAGCTTTCTTT.

The chain combines TRBV18 with TRBJ2-2; TRBD1 agrees at 10 bases. V was clipped by 3 bases and J by 7 bases; unmatched bases: 2. The CDR3 spans 14 residues. Per the germline V gene, CDR1 is KGHSH and CDR2 is LQKENI. The CDR3 protein is CASSPGQGFGELFF. Written as DNA, the CDR3 is TGTGCCAGCTCACCGGGACAGGGGTTCGGGGAGCTGTTTTTT.

About this clone: Other DNA sequences in this sample translate to the same CDR3. J is TRBJ2-5 and V is TRBV14, with 11 bases matching TRBD1. CDR1 and CDR2 from the germline V gene are SGHDN and FVKESK. The junction had 5 bases not matched to a gene; V was cut back by 4 bases and J by 4 bases. The length of the CDR3 is 15 residues. CDR3 nucleotides: TGTGCCAGCAGCCCCCGGACAGGGGGCGGAGAGACCCAGTACTTC. Translation: CASSPRTGGGETQYF. Drawing the rest from reference TRBV14 and TRBJ2-5, the complete variable domain is EAGVTQFPSHSVIEKGQTVTLRCDPISGHDNLYWYRRVMGKEIKFLLHFVKESKQDESGMPNNRFLAERTGGTYSTLKVQPAELEDSGVYFCASSPRTGGGETQYFGPGTRLLVL.

The chain carries TRBV29-1 and TRBJ2-3; 7 bases map to TRBD2. CDR1 and CDR2 (germline): SQVTM, ANQGSEA. CDR3 length: 12 amino acids. With V trimmed by 7 bases and J by 10 bases, 11 bases remained unmatched. This CDR3 reads CSGCTSVDAQYF. CDR3 nucleotides: TGCAGCGGGTGTACTAGCGTCGATGCGCAGTATTTT.

The V gene is TRBV19, the J gene TRBJ2-5; tentatively, D is TRBD1 (6 bases). Deletions cut 5 bases from V and 5 bases from J, with 12 bases between. The CDR3 covers 13 residues. Germline loops: CDR1 LNHDA, CDR2 SQIVND (reference sequence). The CDR3 DNA is TGTGCCAGTAGTTCTACAGGGCGGGAGACCCAGTACTTC. Its translation is CASSSTGRETQYF.

The genes are TRBV11-1 and TRBJ2-5; D remains ambiguous. CDR3 length: 14 amino acids. CDR1 and CDR2 (germline): SGHAT, FQDESV (reference sequence). V was trimmed by 5 bases and J by 2 bases, leaving 12 bases between them. The chain's CDR3 is CASSSVHLQETQYF. The CDR3, as DNA: TGTGCCAGCAGCAGCGTCCACCTGCAAGAGACCCAGTACTTC.

J is TRBJ2-1 and V is TRBV4-2, with D possibly being TRBD2 (6 bases). The germline V and J ends were trimmed by 2 bases and 15 bases, with 23 bases remaining between them. The CDR3 loop spans 15 amino acids. Germline V gene data show CDR1 as LGHNA and CDR2 as YNFKEQ. The CDR3 protein is CASSQSRDSELGLFF. The CDR3 DNA reads TGTGCCAGCAGCCAATCCCGGGACTCCGAGTTGGGCCTGTTCTTC.

The rearrangement joins TRBV7-6 to TRBJ2-1; TRBD2 matches 9 bases. Germline CDR1 is SGHVS and CDR2 is FNYEAQ. After removal of 2 bases from V and 9 bases from J, the junction contained 8 bases not matched to a gene. The CDR3 contains 15 residues. The CDR3 reads CASSLIAGAGVEQFF. DNA for the CDR3: TGTGCCAGCAGCTTAATAGCGGGAGCCGGAGTTGAGCAGTTCTTC.

The chain is built from TRBV2 and TRBJ2-1, with 7 bases fitting TRBD2. The J segment lost 2 bases and the V segment lost 3 bases, leaving 13 bases of the junction unmatched. This CDR3 spans 18 amino acids. Germline V CDR1 and CDR2: SNHLY, FYNNEI. This chain's CDR3 is CASSDESVTSDAYNEQFF. The DNA of the CDR3 is TGTGCCAGCAGTGACGAATCCGTAACTAGCGACGCCTACAATGAGCAGTTCTTC.

J is TRBJ2-7 and V is TRBV5-6; 9 positions match TRBD2. Germline assignment: CDR1 SGHDT and CDR2 YYEEEE. V was pared by 7 bases and J by 7 bases, with 15 bases of the junction left unmatched. This CDR3 has 15 amino acids. CDR3 nucleotides: TGTGCCAGCGGCCTGAGGGGTAGCGGGAGAGGGGAGCAGTACTTC. It translates to CASGLRGSGRGEQYF.

V and J are TRBV10-3 and TRBJ2-3; 7 nucleotides line up with TRBD1. This CDR3 comprises 14 residues. Germline V gives CDR1 ENHRY, CDR2 SYGVKD. J gave up 3 bases and V 8 bases, and 8 bases lay outside the gene matches. CDR3 amino acids: CAIAGTELTDTQYF. The CDR3 nucleotides are TGTGCCATCGCCGGGACAGAATTAACAGATACGCAGTATTTT.

This clone was observed a single time. This rearrangement joins TRBV25-1 to TRBJ2-5, with a possible D match to TRBD1 (5 bases). Germline V gives CDR1 MGHDK, CDR2 SYGVNS. This CDR3 comprises 16 residues. Trimming stripped 2 bases from V and 0 bases from J, with 13 bases between. In DNA form, the CDR3 reads TGTGCCAGCAGTGAAGGGTGGCAGGACAACCAAGAGACCCAGTACTTC. Translated: CASSEGWQDNQETQYF.

In this sample, this clone turned up a few times. This chain uses TRBV7-9 with TRBJ2-7; the match to TRBD1 covers 8 bases. The germline V gene has CDR1 SEHNR and CDR2 FQNEAQ (reference sequence). This CDR3 is 14 amino acids long. V dropped 5 bases and J dropped 2; count of bases not matched to a gene: 5. DNA of the CDR3: TGTGCCAGCAGCAGAAGGGACAGGACCTACGAGCAGTACTTC. It translates to CASSRRDRTYEQYF. The variable domain in full, completed from reference TRBV7-9 and TRBJ2-7, reads DTGVSQNPRHKITKRGQNVTFRCDPISEHNRLYWYRQTLGQGPEFLTYFQNEAQLEKSRLLSDRFSAERPKGSFSTLEIQRTEQGDSAMYLCASSRRDRTYEQYFGPGTRLTVT.

V is TRBV28 and J is TRBJ1-1, with 9 bases lining up with TRBD1. The CDR3 totals 15 residues. Germline trimming cut 5 bases from V and 5 bases from J; bases unmatched to any gene: 9. Germline V CDR1 and CDR2: MDHEN, SYDVKM. CDR3 amino acids: CASSITGGAGTEAFF. The CDR3 nucleotides are TGTGCCAGCAGTATAACAGGGGGCGCCGGGACTGAAGCTTTCTTT.

The chain couples TRBV9 to TRBJ2-1; 8 bases align to TRBD2. Trimming removed 3 bases from V and 2 bases from J; junction bases left unmatched: 7. Germline CDR1 and CDR2: SGDLS and YYNGEE. This CDR3 comprises 16 residues. This CDR3 reads CASSDGPGLAYNEQFF. Written as DNA, the CDR3 is TGTGCCAGCAGCGACGGCCCGGGACTAGCCTACAATGAGCAGTTCTTC.